One sample yielded the 5 T cell receptor beta chains listed below, sequenced in a study of neurological immune-mediated disorders. TCRdb re-derived calls from the 5' RACE reads in MiXCR, one entry per CDR3 protein. The sample has tens of thousands of distinct CDR3 sequences; about 9.4% are singletons. Sequencing input: PBMCs. Receptors originate from a man between 40 and 49 years old in good health.

V usage is TRBV10-2 and J usage is TRBJ2-5, with 8 nucleotides matching TRBD1. Per germline, CDR1 WSHSY and CDR2 SAAADI. The CDR3 extends over 14 amino acids. The ends lost 3 bases at V and 4 bases at J; junction bases unmatched: 4. The CDR3 loop reads CASSDDRGGETQYF. In DNA form, the CDR3 reads TGCGCCAGCAGTGACGACAGGGGAGGAGAGACCCAGTACTTC.

This clonotype was counted at least ten times. This chain connects TRBV5-1 to TRBJ2-1, with a weak D call TRBD1 (5 bases). Germline V CDR1 and CDR2: SGHRS, YFSETQ. The CDR3 is made up of 13 amino acids. The V gene lost 4 bases and the J gene lost 7 bases, with 12 bases spanning the gap. The chain's CDR3 is CASSPGLGNEQFF. CDR3 nucleotides: TGCGCCAGCAGCCCAGGGTTGGGGAATGAGCAGTTCTTC.

This clonotype was observed many times. The chain carries TRBV6-1 and TRBJ2-1; tentatively, D is TRBD2 (5 bases). Germline CDR1 and CDR2: MNHNS and SASEGT. The CDR3 totals 15 residues. Deletions cut 6 bases from V and 5 bases from J, with 17 bases between. CDR3 nucleotides: TGTGCCAGCAGCCAGAGTGCGGGTCCCCACAATGAGCAGTTCTTC. Translation gives CASSQSAGPHNEQFF.

The genes are TRBV6-5 and TRBJ1-1, with unresolved D. CDR3 length: 13 residues. Germline V gene sequence: CDR1 MNHEY, CDR2 SVGAGI. V lost 5 bases to trimming and J lost 1 base, with 8 bases between them. The CDR3 DNA sequence: TGTGCCAGCAGTCGGGCCAAGAACACTGAAGCTTTCTTT. It specifies CASSRAKNTEAFF.

This clonotype has ten or more counts. The J gene is TRBJ2-5, the V gene TRBV18, with 8 nucleotides matching TRBD1. The germline V gene encodes CDR1 KGHSH and CDR2 LQKENI. Trimming at V came to 3 bases and at J to 5 bases, leaving 17 bases not matched to a gene. The CDR3 loop spans 18 amino acids. The CDR3: CASSPTGTGFIGGETQYF. In DNA form, the CDR3 reads TGTGCCAGCTCACCCACCGGGACAGGCTTCATAGGAGGGGAGACCCAGTACTTC.